The source of this T cell receptor (beta chain) is a study of radiation and T cells in renal cell carcinoma. Time point here: baseline pretreatment blood. Treatment specified: 15 Gy SBRT to primary tumor, nephrectomy 4 weeks later. The tumor was a clear cell renal cell carcinoma. The table came from immunoSEQ multiplex PCR; TCRdb's copy has only in-frame clones and leaves some out. The sample comprises 150,000 or so clones, nearly 90% of which are singletons, and about 12% rests with the top ten. Between the trimmed V and J ends, which lost 3 bases and 3 bases, there was a span of 11 bases. The CDR3 runs 14 residues. Germline V lookup: CDR1 SGHNT, CDR2 YENEEA.

The source is a woman in her forties or fifties with renal cell carcinoma. The sequenced sample was blood, obtained from a patient whose treatment included radiotherapy and nephrectomy. The rearrangement joins TRBV11-3 to TRBJ1-1; D gene unclear. CDR3 sequence: CASSLGGPHTEAFF. As DNA, the CDR3 is TGTGCCAGCAGCTTGGGAGGGCCGCACACTGAAGCTTTCTTT.